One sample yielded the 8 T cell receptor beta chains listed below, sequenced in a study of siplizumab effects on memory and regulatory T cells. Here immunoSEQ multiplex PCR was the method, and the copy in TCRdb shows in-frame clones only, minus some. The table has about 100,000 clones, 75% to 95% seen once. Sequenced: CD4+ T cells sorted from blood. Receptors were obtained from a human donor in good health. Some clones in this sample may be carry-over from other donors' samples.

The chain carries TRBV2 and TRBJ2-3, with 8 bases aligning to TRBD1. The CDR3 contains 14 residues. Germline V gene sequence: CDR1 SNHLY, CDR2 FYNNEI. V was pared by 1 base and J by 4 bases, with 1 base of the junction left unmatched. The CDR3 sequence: CASSEDRGADTQYF. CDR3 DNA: TGTGCCAGCAGTGAAGACAGGGGGGCAGATACGCAGTATTTT.

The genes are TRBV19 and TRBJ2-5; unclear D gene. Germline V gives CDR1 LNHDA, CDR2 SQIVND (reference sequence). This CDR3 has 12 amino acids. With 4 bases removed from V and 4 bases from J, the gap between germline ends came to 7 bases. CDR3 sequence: CASSTLGETQYF. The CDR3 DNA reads TGTGCCAGTAGTACATTGGGAGAGACCCAGTACTTC.

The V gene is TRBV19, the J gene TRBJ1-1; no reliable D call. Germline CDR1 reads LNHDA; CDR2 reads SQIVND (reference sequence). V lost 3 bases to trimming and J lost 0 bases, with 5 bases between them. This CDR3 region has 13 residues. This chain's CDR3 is CASSMQLNTEAFF. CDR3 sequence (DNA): TGTGCCAGTAGTATGCAGCTGAACACTGAAGCTTTCTTT.

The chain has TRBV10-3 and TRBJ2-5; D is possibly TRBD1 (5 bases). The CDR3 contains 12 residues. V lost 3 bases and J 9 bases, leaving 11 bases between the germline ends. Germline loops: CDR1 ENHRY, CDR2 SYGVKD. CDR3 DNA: TGTGCCATCAGTGAATCAGGGCAGTCCCAGTACTTC. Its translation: CAISESGQSQYF.

For the CDR3, the DNA is TGTGCCAGCAGACGCAGAAACAGGGGGACTGAAGCTTTCTTT. This codes for CASRRRNRGTEAFF. The chain uses TRBV6-5 and TRBJ1-1; 8 bases line up with TRBD1. CDR3 size: 14 residues. J lost 5 bases, V lost 6 bases, and 8 bases had no gene match. Looked up from germline, CDR1 is MNHEY and CDR2 is SVGAGI.

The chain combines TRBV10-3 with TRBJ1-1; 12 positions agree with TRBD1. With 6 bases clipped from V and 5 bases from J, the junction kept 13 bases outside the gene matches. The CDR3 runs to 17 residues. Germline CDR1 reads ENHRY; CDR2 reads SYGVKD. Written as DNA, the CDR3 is TGTGCCATCAGCCCGGGACAGGGGGCCGCAGCTATAACTGAAGCTTTCTTT. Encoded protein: CAISPGQGAAAITEAFF.

The CDR3 DNA reads TGCGCCAGCAGCCAAGATCGGGCTGGCAACTATGGCTACACCTTC. This gives the protein CASSQDRAGNYGYTF. The chain has TRBV4-1 and TRBJ1-2; D is unresolved. CDR3 length: 15 residues. Germline V gives CDR1 MGHRA, CDR2 YSYEKL. Trimming pared 0 bases from V and 2 bases from J, leaving 10 bases between.

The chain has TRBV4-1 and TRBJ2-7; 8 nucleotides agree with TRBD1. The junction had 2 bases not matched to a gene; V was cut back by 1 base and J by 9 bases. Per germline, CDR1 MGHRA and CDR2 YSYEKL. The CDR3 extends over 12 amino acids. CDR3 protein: CASSQGQGSQYF. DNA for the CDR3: TGCGCCAGCAGCCAAGGACAGGGGTCGCAGTACTTC.